The text below deals with one T cell receptor (beta chain). What it binds is not known. These data are taken from a study of T cells in Graves' hyperthyroidism and ophthalmopathy. RNA transcripts yielded amplified TCR beta CDR3 regions. The HTBI primer set drove a first-round RT-PCR of the TCR CDR3. A single record per CDR3 protein comes from TCRdb applying MiXCR to the multiplex PCR reads. Of around 600,000 distinct CDR3 sequences in the sample, about 14% were seen once. The CDR3 length is 16 residues. V lost 6 bases and J 0 bases, leaving 15 bases between the germline ends. Study observations and caveats: Researchers found most expanded thyroid clonotypes above 0.001 in blood as well.

The specimen was blood. The source is a woman younger than 30 with Graves' ophthalmopathy. This chain joins TRBV12-3 or TRBV12-4 and TRBJ1-3, with TRBD1 as a possible D gene (5 bases). In DNA form, the CDR3 reads TGTGCCAGCAGGAGATGGGGGGTTCACTCTGGAAACACCATATATTTT. Translated: CASRRWGVHSGNTIYF.